These 30 T cell receptor beta chains originate from one sample sequenced in a study of shared T cell receptors in the human thymus (dated by TCRdb to the early 2020s). Library construction relied on the immunoSEQ multiplex PCR assay. In TCRdb, the immuneACCESS table is reduced to in-frame sequences with V and J assigned. These tables do not hold every clone; where another copy was compared, an unresolved V gene accounts for under half, and the others remain unexplained. This sample gives around 65,000 clones in total; roughly 95% of them show up just once. The biggest ten clones account for around 0.03% of the sample. Sequenced sample: thymocytes. These receptors were taken from a human donor.

This chain connects TRBV27 to TRBJ1-6, with D possibly TRBD1 on 5 matching bases. The length of the CDR3 is 17 residues. Trimming took 7 bases from V and 8 from J, leaving 24 bases between them. Looked up from germline, CDR1 is MNHEY and CDR2 is SMNVEV (reference sequence). The CDR3 is CASKQYLGTQWDSPLHF. Here the CDR3 DNA reads TGTGCCAGCAAGCAGTACCTGGGGACCCAATGGGATTCACCCCTCCACTTT.

The chain couples TRBV30 to TRBJ2-2; 8 positions match TRBD1. From germline, CDR1 is GTSNPN and CDR2 SVGIG (reference sequence). V trimming: 5 bases; J trimming: 8 bases; junction bases outside the gene matches: 13. This CDR3 is built from 15 residues. The CDR3 reads CAWEWGQEPPGELFF. CDR3 sequence (DNA): TGTGCCTGGGAATGGGGACAGGAGCCGCCGGGGGAGCTGTTTTTT.

This chain joins TRBV4-1 and TRBJ2-1; 13 nucleotides align to TRBD2. V shed 4 bases, J shed 7 bases, and the junction held 4 bases outside the gene matches. The CDR3 extends over 15 amino acids. The germline V gene has CDR1 MGHRA and CDR2 YSYEKL. The chain's CDR3 is CASSLLAGGPNEQFF. CDR3 in DNA: TGCGCCAGCAGCCTACTAGCGGGGGGGCCTAATGAGCAGTTCTTC.

This rearrangement joins TRBV6-1 to TRBJ1-3; maybe TRBD1 (6 bases). V lost 3 bases and J 1 base, leaving 10 bases between the germline ends. This CDR3 comprises 15 residues. Germline V gene data show CDR1 as MNHNS and CDR2 as SASEGT. In DNA form, the CDR3 reads TGTGCCAGCAGTGATCACAGGGCATCTGGAAACACCATATATTTT. Its translation: CASSDHRASGNTIYF.

The CDR3 spells CASSQGRFPDRGPTYGSKNIQYF. CDR3 DNA sequence: TGTGCCAGCAGCCAAGGGCGCTTCCCCGACAGGGGGCCTACCTACGGGTCCAAAAACATTCAGTACTTC. The V gene is TRBV4-2, the J gene TRBJ2-4; 10 bases line up with TRBD1. The germline gives CDR1 LGHNA, CDR2 YNFKEQ. J lost 2 bases, V lost 1 base, and 23 bases had no gene match. The CDR3 totals 23 residues.

The V call is TRBV6-1, the J call TRBJ1-2; TRBD1 matches 10 bases. CDR3 length: 13 amino acids. The V gene end was trimmed by 7 bases and the J gene end by 7 bases; junction bases not matched to a gene: 6. CDR1 is MNHNS and CDR2 is SASEGT in the germline V gene. CDR3 sequence: CASTDRGLSGYTF. DNA of the CDR3: TGTGCCAGCACCGACAGGGGGCTCAGTGGCTACACCTTC.

This chain connects TRBV21-1 to TRBJ1-1. TRBV21-1 has pseudogene status. This CDR3 is 14 amino acids long. The CDR3 region is CASSKERGGTEAFF. The CDR3 DNA sequence: TGTGCCAGCAGCAAAGAAAGGGGAGGGACTGAAGCTTTCTTT.

This chain connects TRBV4-3 to TRBJ2-3; 12 positions match TRBD2. With 4 bases clipped from V and 0 bases from J, the junction kept 5 bases outside the gene matches. Germline values: CDR1 LGHNA, CDR2 YSLEER. The CDR3 sequence is 17 residues long. CDR3 amino acids: CASSPLGLAGSTDTQYF. CDR3 bases: TGCGCCAGCAGCCCCCTCGGACTAGCGGGAAGCACAGATACGCAGTATTTT.

The table lists this clone with a count of one. This chain links TRBV14 with TRBJ2-5; no clear D. The J call may be incorrect, as the DNA end agrees better with TRBJ2-7. This CDR3 contains 12 residues. Per the germline V gene, CDR1 is SGHDN and CDR2 is FVKESK. The CDR3, as DNA: TGTGCCAGCAGCCTCCGGAAAGACGAGCAGTACTTC. It yields the protein CASSLRKDEQYF.

J is TRBJ2-7 and V is TRBV4-2, with TRBD1 matching 9 bases. The junction had 11 bases not matched to a gene; V was cut back by 0 bases and J by 2 bases. Germline CDR1 reads LGHNA; CDR2 reads YNFKEQ. The CDR3 has 18 residues. CDR3 bases: TGTGCCAGCAGCCAAGATTTTTCTGGACAGGGGCTCACCTACGAGCAGTACTTC. Encoded protein: CASSQDFSGQGLTYEQYF.

The chain links TRBV11-2 to TRBJ1-1; unclear D gene. The CDR3 has 16 amino acids. The germline CDR1 and CDR2 sequences are SGHAT and FQNNGV. V lost 1 base and J lost 0, with 12 bases in between. CDR3 amino acids: CASSLGLRRLNTEAFF. As DNA, the CDR3 is TGTGCCAGCAGCTTAGGCCTCAGGAGACTGAACACTGAAGCTTTCTTT.

The chain employs TRBV6-6 and TRBJ2-7, with 7 bases aligning to TRBD2. This CDR3 is built from 15 residues. Germline lookup yields CDR1 MNHNY and CDR2 SVGAGI (reference sequence). J gave up 5 bases and V 2 bases, and 9 bases lay outside the gene matches. The CDR3 here is CASSYIGGDPHEQYF. CDR3 coding DNA: TGTGCCAGCAGTTACATTGGGGGGGACCCCCACGAGCAGTACTTC.

The chain recombines TRBV2 with TRBJ2-7; 11 bases are a match to TRBD1. V dropped 2 bases and J dropped 4; count of bases not matched to a gene: 13. CDR3 length: 18 residues. CDR1 is SNHLY and CDR2 is FYNNEI in the germline V gene. As DNA, the CDR3 is TGTGCCAGCAGTGAATATTTAAAGCCAGGACAGGGGGCTTACGAGCAGTACTTC. Its protein is CASSEYLKPGQGAYEQYF.

V and J are TRBV15 and TRBJ2-7, with unresolved D. The germline V and J ends were trimmed by 1 base and 4 bases, with 14 bases remaining between them. The V gene's germline CDR1 is LNHNV and CDR2 YYDKDF (reference sequence). CDR3 length: 15 residues. CDR3: CATSRVQEPKYEQYF. CDR3 DNA sequence: TGTGCCACCAGCAGAGTGCAGGAACCCAAATACGAGCAGTACTTC.

The chain combines TRBV15 with TRBJ2-7; D assignment may be TRBD1 or TRBD2 (6 bases each). V was cut by 0 bases and J by 4 bases, with 10 bases left in between. Germline V gene lookup returns CDR1 LNHNV and CDR2 YYDKDF (reference sequence). This CDR3 has 14 amino acids. The CDR3 nucleotides read TGTGCCACCAGCAGAGATCGGGGGCGATACGAGCAGTACTTC. Encoded protein: CATSRDRGRYEQYF.

The chain couples TRBV5-6 to TRBJ2-5; no clear D. Germline V gene sequence: CDR1 SGHDT, CDR2 YYEEEE. V lost 4 bases to trimming and J lost 4 bases, with 5 bases between them. This CDR3 has 11 amino acids. The CDR3 region is CASSGRETQYF. CDR3 DNA sequence: TGTGCCAGCAGCGGCAGAGAGACCCAGTACTTC. Using reference TRBV5-6 and TRBJ2-5 for the parts outside the CDR3, the full variable domain is DAGVTQSPTHLIKTRGQQVTLRCSPKSGHDTVSWYQQALGQGPQFIFQYYEEEERQRGNFPDRFSGHQFPNYSSELNVNALLLGDSALYLCASSGRETQYFGPGTRLLVL.

The genes are TRBV28 and TRBJ1-5; no definite D call. Germline CDR1 reads MDHEN; CDR2 reads SYDVKM. The CDR3 spans 18 residues. V lost 5 bases to trimming and J lost 4 bases, with 24 bases between them. In DNA form, the CDR3 reads TGTGCCAGCAGTCGCAGGCAGTTTGCCGCAGCACCTAATCAGCCCCAGCATTTT. This translates into CASSRRQFAAAPNQPQHF.

This chain links TRBV2 with TRBJ1-6; D ambiguous. Germline V CDR1 and CDR2: SNHLY, FYNNEI. This CDR3 comprises 16 residues. The ends were cut back, 2 bases at V and 4 bases at J, with 12 bases in the middle. CDR3: CASSESGTRYNSPLHF. DNA for the CDR3: TGTGCCAGCAGTGAAAGTGGCACCCGATATAATTCACCCCTCCACTTT.

The rearrangement joins TRBV5-1 to TRBJ1-3, with D hard to call. This CDR3 spans 14 amino acids. The V end lost 0 bases, the J end lost 4 bases, and 8 bases lay between the germline ends. The V gene's germline CDR1 is SGHRS and CDR2 YFSETQ. CDR3 sequence: CASSLVAAGNTIYF. The DNA for the CDR3 is TGCGCCAGCAGCTTGGTGGCAGCAGGAAACACCATATATTTT.

The CDR3 reads CASSLMGPGELGGSPLHF. For the CDR3, the DNA is TGTGCCAGCAGCTTAATGGGGCCCGGGGAACTTGGGGGTTCACCCCTCCACTTT. The chain has TRBV7-3 and TRBJ1-6; a weak D match, TRBD1 (5 bases). V was cut by 1 base and J by 9 bases, with 22 bases left in between. The germline gives CDR1 SGHTA, CDR2 FQGTGA. This CDR3 has 18 amino acids.

The chain employs TRBV7-9 and TRBJ2-1; 7 bases match TRBD1. J was trimmed by 3 bases and V by 4 bases; bases with no gene match: 12. CDR1 and CDR2 from the germline V gene are SEHNR and FQNEAQ (reference sequence). The CDR3 runs to 17 residues. CDR3 DNA sequence: TGTGCCAGCAGCTCCGGGACAGAAAGATCAAACTACAATGAGCAGTTCTTC. This sequence encodes CASSSGTERSNYNEQFF.

This clone was seen a single time. The gene calls are TRBV12-5 and TRBJ2-4, with unresolved D. V shed 7 bases and J shed 6 bases, with 28 bases lying between them. There are 18 residues in the CDR3. Germline loops: CDR1 LGHNT, CDR2 FRNRAP. The CDR3 bases are TGTGCTAGTGCCCATTTGAGTCAGCTCGTCTCCTGGGCAAACATTCAGTACTTC. As protein: CASAHLSQLVSWANIQYF. Using reference TRBV12-5 and TRBJ2-4 for the parts outside the CDR3, the full variable domain is DARVTQTPRHKVTEMGQEVTMRCQPILGHNTVFWYRQTMMQGLELLAYFRNRAPLDDSGMPKDRFSAEMPDATLATLKIQPSEPRDSAVYFCASAHLSQLVSWANIQYFGAGTRLSVL.

The chain joins TRBV5-1 to TRBJ2-3; TRBD1 aligns across 8 bases. With 9 bases clipped from V and 6 bases from J, the junction kept 12 bases outside the gene matches. The CDR3 has 14 amino acids. Looked up from germline, CDR1 is SGHRS and CDR2 is YFSETQ. The CDR3 here is CATKVRDRTDTQYF. DNA for the CDR3: TGCGCCACGAAAGTCCGGGACAGGACGGATACGCAGTATTTT.

The chain couples TRBV5-1 to TRBJ2-1; D is uncertain. The CDR3 covers 14 residues. Germline V gives CDR1 SGHRS, CDR2 YFSETQ. V dropped 0 bases and J dropped 8 bases, with 12 bases sitting between them. The DNA for the CDR3 is TGCGCCAGCAGCTTGGAGAACTGGGTCGATGAGCAGTTCTTC. It translates to CASSLENWVDEQFF.

The rearrangement joins TRBV5-6 to TRBJ2-1; D is undetermined. V gave up 1 base and J gave up 4 bases, with 15 bases separating them. The CDR3 length is 16 residues. CDR1 SGHDT and CDR2 YYEEEE come from the germline V gene. The CDR3 DNA reads as TGTGCCAGCAGCTTGTGTGACGAGTCCCCTTACAATGAGCAGTTCTTC. Protein sequence: CASSLCDESPYNEQFF.

J is TRBJ1-2 and V is TRBV4-1; D ambiguous. CDR3 size: 15 residues. The V end lost 5 bases, the J end lost 4 bases, and 17 bases lay between the germline ends. Germline V gives CDR1 MGHRA, CDR2 YSYEKL. The CDR3 spells CASSALHRKTYGYTF. The CDR3 nucleotides read TGCGCCAGCAGCGCGCTCCACCGAAAGACCTATGGCTACACCTTC.

This CDR3 is CASSLNRGTEAFF. The CDR3 coding sequence is TGCGCCAGCAGCTTGAACAGGGGGACTGAAGCTTTCTTT. The chain combines TRBV5-1 with TRBJ1-1; TRBD1 agrees at 8 bases. In germline, CDR1 is SGHRS, CDR2 YFSETQ. The CDR3 consists of 13 residues. J was trimmed by 5 bases and V by 1 base; bases with no gene match: 1.

The DNA of the CDR3 is TGTGCCAGCAGCTGCTGGGACAGGCGAAACTCCTATAATTCACCCCTCCACTTT. Protein product: CASSCWDRRNSYNSPLHF. The chain recombines TRBV7-2 with TRBJ1-6; the match to TRBD1 covers 8 bases. The CDR3 length is 18 residues. Germline V CDR1 and CDR2: SGHTA, FQGNSA. V was clipped by 4 bases and J by 0 bases; unmatched bases: 8.

The V call is TRBV19, the J call TRBJ1-6; TRBD1 might be the D (6 bases). V lost 1 base and J 6 bases, leaving 16 bases between the germline ends. Germline V gene lookup returns CDR1 LNHDA and CDR2 SQIVND (reference sequence). The CDR3 contains 17 residues. DNA of the CDR3: TGTGCCAGTAGTATAGCAGGGGAGGAGCGCAGTAATTCACCCCTCCACTTT. Translating gives CASSIAGEERSNSPLHF.

The chain employs TRBV5-1 and TRBJ2-1, with D perhaps TRBD1 (6 bases). The germline V gene has CDR1 SGHRS and CDR2 YFSETQ. This CDR3 contains 15 residues. V lost 4 bases, J lost 7 bases, and 18 bases lay in between. The CDR3 sequence: CASSPVPGVINEQFF. As DNA, the CDR3 is TGCGCCAGCAGCCCGGTTCCAGGGGTCATAAATGAGCAGTTCTTC.